Here is one TCR beta chain with its context. The antigen remains unidentified. The CDR3 extends over 15 amino acids. The germline V gene encodes CDR1 ENHRY and CDR2 SYGVKD. Between the trimmed V and J ends, which lost 4 bases and 3 bases, there was a span of 13 bases. These data originate in a study of Ad26.COV2.S vaccination and SARS-CoV-2 variants. Looking at the study overall: Donor was in the COV1001 Ad26.COV2.S trial arm.

Specified treatment: roughly 18 received Ad26.COV2.S at low or high dose, single or two shots; 5 received placebo; per-sample allocation not given. Specimen acquisition occurred on day 63 following the initial vaccine or placebo injection. Whoever gave the sample was an adult aged 18-55 years in Boston. The method was immunoSEQ multiplex PCR; TCRdb's version includes in-frame clones alone and lacks a portion of them. Among about 680,000 clones, 70% to 90% were seen once, and the ten largest hold roughly 1.5%. Study-wide findings and caveats: Post-vaccination spike-specific CD8+ and CD4+ T cell responses reportedly had substantial breadth. Placebo recipients trailed vaccine recipients in spike-specific TCR breadth.

The sequencing here drew on peripheral blood, taken in a trial of Ad26.COV2.S vaccine versus placebo. The TCR originated in a person aged 18-60 years who received the Ad26.COV2.S COVID-19 vaccine or a placebo. V gene TRBV10-3 combines with J gene TRBJ1-5; possibly TRBD1 for D (5 bases). The CDR3 loop is CAISVAGLDNQPQHF. The CDR3 DNA follows: TGTGCCATCAGTGTGGCAGGGCTTGACAATCAGCCCCAGCATTTT.